The entry below gives a single T cell receptor beta chain sequence along with its context. Germline V CDR1 and CDR2: SNHLY, FYNNEI. This CDR3 has 15 amino acids. V was trimmed by 6 bases and J by 2 bases, leaving 17 bases between them. Data came from immunoSEQ multiplex PCR; TCRdb stores just in-frame clones and leaves some out. Among some 110,000 clones listed, roughly 84% were seen once. The data originate from a study of T cell responses to AZD1222 COVID-19 vaccine. The rearrangement links TRBV2 to TRBJ2-7; possibly TRBD1 or TRBD2 for D (7 bases each). The sample was peripheral blood, taken on day 0 of AZD1222 vaccination. The sequence came from an adult in good health. The CDR3 here is CASSRGGVNTYEQYF. The CDR3 DNA sequence: TGTGCCAGCAGCAGGGGGGGAGTGAATACCTACGAGCAGTACTTC.